This T cell receptor (beta chain) was recovered during a study of T cells in localized non-small cell lung cancer. CDR1 and CDR2 from the germline V gene are WNHNN and SYGVQD (reference sequence). The junction had 5 bases not matched to a gene; V was cut back by 3 bases and J by 9 bases. The CDR3 sequence is 13 residues long. Study-wide results and caveats: There was higher T cell clonality in uninvolved adjacent lung than in tumor, and it was highest there.

Concerning this clone: No antigen is known for it.

Only in-frame clones appear in the TCRdb table, and some are missing; sequencing was by immunoSEQ multiplex PCR. Seen here are 55,000 to 80,000 clones, 70% to 90% observed once, and the top ten hold approximately 12%. The sequence was collected from a female donor over 55 with stage I lung adenocarcinoma. The chain is built from TRBV10-1 and TRBJ2-1; the match to TRBD1 covers 7 bases. This specimen consisted of peripheral blood, obtained before any cancer treatment. CDR3 sequence reads: CASSEYRGGEQFF. Here the CDR3 DNA reads TGCGCCAGCAGTGAATACAGGGGTGGTGAGCAGTTCTTC.